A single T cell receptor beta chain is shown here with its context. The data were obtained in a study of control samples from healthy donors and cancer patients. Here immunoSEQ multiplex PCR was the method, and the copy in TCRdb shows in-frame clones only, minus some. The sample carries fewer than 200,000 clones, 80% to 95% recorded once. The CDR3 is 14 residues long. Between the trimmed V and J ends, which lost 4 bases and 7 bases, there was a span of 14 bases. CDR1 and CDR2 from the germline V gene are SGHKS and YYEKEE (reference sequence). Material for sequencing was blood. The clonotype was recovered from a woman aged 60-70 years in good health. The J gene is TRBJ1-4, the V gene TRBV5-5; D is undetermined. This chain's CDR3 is CASSTPGRGEKLFF. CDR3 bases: TGTGCCAGCAGCACACCGGGCCGGGGTGAAAAACTGTTTTTT. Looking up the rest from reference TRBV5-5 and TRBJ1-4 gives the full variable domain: DAGVTQSPTHLIKTRGQQVTLRCSPISGHKSVSWYQQVLGQGPQFIFQYYEKEERGRGNFPDRFSARQFPNYSSELNVNALLLGDSALYLCASSTPGRGEKLFFGSGTQLSVL.